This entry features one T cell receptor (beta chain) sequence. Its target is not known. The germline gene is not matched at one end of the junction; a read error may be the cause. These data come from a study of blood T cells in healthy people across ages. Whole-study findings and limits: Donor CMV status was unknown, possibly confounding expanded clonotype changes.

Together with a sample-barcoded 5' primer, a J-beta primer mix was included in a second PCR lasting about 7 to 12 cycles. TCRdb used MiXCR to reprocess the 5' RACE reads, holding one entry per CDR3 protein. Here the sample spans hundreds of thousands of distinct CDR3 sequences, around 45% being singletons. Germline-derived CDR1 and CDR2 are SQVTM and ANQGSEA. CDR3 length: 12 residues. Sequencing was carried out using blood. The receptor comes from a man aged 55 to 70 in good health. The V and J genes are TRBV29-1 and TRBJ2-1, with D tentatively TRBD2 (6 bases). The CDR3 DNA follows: TGCGGCGTTGCGGGGTCGTACAATGAGCAGTTCTTC. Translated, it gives CGVAGSYNEQFF.